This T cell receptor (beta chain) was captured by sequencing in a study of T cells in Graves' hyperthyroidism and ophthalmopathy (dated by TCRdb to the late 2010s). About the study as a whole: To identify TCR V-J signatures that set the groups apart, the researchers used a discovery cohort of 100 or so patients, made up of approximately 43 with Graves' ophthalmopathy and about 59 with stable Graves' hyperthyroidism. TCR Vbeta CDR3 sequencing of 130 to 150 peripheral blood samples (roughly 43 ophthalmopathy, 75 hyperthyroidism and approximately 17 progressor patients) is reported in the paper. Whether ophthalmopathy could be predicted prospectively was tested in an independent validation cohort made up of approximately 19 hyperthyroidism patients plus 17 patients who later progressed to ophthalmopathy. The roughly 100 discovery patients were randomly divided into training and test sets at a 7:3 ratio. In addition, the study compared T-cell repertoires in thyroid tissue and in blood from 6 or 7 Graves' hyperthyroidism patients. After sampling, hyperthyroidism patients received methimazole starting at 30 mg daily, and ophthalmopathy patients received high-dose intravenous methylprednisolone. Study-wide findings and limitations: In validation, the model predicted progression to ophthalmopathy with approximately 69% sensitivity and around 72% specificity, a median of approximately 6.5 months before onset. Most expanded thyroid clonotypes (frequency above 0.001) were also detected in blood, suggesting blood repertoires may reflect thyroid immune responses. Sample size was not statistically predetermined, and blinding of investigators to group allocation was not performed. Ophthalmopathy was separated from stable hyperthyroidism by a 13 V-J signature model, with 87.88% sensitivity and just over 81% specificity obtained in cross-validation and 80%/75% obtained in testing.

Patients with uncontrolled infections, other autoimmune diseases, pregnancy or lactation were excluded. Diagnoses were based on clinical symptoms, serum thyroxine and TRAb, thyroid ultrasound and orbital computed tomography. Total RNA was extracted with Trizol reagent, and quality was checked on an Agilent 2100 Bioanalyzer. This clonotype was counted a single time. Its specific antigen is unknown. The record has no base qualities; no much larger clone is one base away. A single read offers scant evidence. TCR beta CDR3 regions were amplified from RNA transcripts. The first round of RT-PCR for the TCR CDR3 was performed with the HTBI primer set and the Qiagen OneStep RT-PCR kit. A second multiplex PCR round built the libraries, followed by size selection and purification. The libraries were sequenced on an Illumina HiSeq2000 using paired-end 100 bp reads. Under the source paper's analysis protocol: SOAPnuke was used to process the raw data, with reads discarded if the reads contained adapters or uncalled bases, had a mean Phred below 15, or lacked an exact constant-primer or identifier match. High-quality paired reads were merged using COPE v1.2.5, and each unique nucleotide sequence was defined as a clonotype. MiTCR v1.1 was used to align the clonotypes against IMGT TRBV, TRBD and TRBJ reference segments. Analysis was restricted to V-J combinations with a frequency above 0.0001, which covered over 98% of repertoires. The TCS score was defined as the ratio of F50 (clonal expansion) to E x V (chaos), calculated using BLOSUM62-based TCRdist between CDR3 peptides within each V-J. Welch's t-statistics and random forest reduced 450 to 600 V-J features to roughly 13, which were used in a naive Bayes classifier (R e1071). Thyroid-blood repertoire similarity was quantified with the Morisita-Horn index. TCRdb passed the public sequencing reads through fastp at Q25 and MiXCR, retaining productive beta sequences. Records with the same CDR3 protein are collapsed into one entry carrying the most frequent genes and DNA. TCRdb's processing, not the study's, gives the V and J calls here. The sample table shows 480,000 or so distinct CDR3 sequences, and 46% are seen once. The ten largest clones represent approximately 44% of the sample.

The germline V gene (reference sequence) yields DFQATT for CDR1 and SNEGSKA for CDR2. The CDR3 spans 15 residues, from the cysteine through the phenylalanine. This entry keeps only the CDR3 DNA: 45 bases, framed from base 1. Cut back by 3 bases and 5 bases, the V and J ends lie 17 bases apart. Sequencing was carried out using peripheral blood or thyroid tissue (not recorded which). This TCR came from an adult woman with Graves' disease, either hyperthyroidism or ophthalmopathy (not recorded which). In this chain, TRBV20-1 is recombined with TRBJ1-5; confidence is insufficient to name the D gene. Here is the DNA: TGCAGTGCTAGTTCCCACCTAGATGGATATCAGCCCCAGCATTTT. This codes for CSASSHLDGYQPQHF.